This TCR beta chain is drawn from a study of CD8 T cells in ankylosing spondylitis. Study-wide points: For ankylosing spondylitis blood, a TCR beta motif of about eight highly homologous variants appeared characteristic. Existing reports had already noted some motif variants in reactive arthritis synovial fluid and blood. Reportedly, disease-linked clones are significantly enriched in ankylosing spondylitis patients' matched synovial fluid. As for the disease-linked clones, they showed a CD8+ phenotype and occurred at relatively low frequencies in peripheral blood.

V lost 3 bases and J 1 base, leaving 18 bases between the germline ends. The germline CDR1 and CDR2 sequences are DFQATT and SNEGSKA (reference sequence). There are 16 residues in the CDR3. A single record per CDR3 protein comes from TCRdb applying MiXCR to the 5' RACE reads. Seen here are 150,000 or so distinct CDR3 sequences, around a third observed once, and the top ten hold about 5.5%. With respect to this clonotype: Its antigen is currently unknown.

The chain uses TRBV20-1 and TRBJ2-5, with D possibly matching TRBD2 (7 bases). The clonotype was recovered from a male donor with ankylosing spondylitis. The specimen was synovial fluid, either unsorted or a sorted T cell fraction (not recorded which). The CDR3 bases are TGCAGTGCTAGGACTCACGGCGGGGGCCGCCAAGAGACCCAGTACTTC. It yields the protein CSARTHGGGRQETQYF.